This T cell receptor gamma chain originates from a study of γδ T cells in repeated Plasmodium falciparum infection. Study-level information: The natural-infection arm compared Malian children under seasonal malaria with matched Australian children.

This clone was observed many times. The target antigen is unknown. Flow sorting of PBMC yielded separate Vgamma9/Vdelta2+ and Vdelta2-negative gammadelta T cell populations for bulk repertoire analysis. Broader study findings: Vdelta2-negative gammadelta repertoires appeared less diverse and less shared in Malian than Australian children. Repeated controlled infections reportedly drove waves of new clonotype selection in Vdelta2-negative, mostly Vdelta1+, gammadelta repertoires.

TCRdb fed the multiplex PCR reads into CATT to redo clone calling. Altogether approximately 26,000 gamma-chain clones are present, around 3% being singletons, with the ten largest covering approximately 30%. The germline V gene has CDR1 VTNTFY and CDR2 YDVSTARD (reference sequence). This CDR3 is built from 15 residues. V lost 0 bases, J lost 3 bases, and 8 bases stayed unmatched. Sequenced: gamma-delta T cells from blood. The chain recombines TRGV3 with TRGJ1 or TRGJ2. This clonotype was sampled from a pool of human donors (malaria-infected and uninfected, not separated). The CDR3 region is CATWDRRWFYYKKLF. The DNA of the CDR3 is TGTGCCACCTGGGACAGGCGGTGGTTTTATTATAAGAAACTCTTT.